The 11 T cell receptor beta chains listed next were all sequenced from one sample in a study of beta chain features in type 1 diabetes. General study points: Type 1 diabetes patients showed a moderate but significant shortening of TCRB CDR3s in all four CD4+ subsets.

Reverse transcription of all isolated RNA meant that expressed TCRB transcripts were sequenced. Only in-frame clones appear in the TCRdb table, and some are missing; sequencing was by immunoSEQ multiplex PCR. The table lists 150,000 to 200,000 clones, around 63% of them singletons. The antigens for these receptors are not known. Sequenced: naive CD4+ T cells from blood. These receptors all stem from a man aged 25-40 years with type 1 diabetes.

This clone was recorded a few times. The chain has TRBV29-1 and TRBJ2-6; D gene unclear. There are 14 residues in the CDR3. CDR1 is SQVTM, CDR2 ANQGSEA, per germline. The V end lost 4 bases, the J end lost 2 bases, and 9 bases lay between the germline ends. CDR3 nucleotides: TGCAGCGTTGGAACAGCCACTGGGGCCAACGTCCTGACTTTC. Protein sequence: CSVGTATGANVLTF.

Comments on this clone: Other DNA variants within this sample encode the same CDR3. The chain uses TRBV11-2 and TRBJ2-3, with 7 positions matching TRBD2. CDR1 is SGHAT and CDR2 is FQNNGV in the germline V gene. J gave up 1 base and V 5 bases, and 3 bases lay outside the gene matches. This CDR3 is 14 amino acids long. The CDR3: CASSLTSGTDTQYF. The CDR3 nucleotides read TGTGCCAGCAGCCTTACTAGCGGCACAGATACGCAGTATTTT.

The genes are TRBV5-6 and TRBJ2-7; D perhaps matches TRBD2 (5 bases). Germline V gene data show CDR1 as SGHDT and CDR2 as YYEEEE. The V end was cut by 4 bases, the J end by 2 bases, with 13 bases between. The CDR3 contains 14 residues. The CDR3, as DNA: TGTGCCAGCAGCGTAACCGGGAAAACCTACGAGCAGTACTTC. Encoded protein: CASSVTGKTYEQYF. Full variable domain (remainder filled in from reference TRBV5-6 and TRBJ2-7): DAGVTQSPTHLIKTRGQQVTLRCSPKSGHDTVSWYQQALGQGPQFIFQYYEEEERQRGNFPDRFSGHQFPNYSSELNVNALLLGDSALYLCASSVTGKTYEQYFGPGTRLTVT.

This clone was detected only a few times. The same CDR3 also results from other DNA sequences found in this sample. J is TRBJ2-5 and V is TRBV7-2; a possible D gene is TRBD2 (6 bases). The CDR3 totals 12 residues. Germline CDR1 is SGHTA and CDR2 is FQGNSA. The ends were cut back, 3 bases at V and 4 bases at J, with 6 bases in the middle. CDR3 DNA: TGTGCCAGCAGCTTTAGCGGAGAGACCCAGTACTTC. This sequence encodes CASSFSGETQYF.

This clone has more than one count but fewer than ten. The V gene is TRBV30, the J gene TRBJ2-3; D ambiguous. Germline V gives CDR1 GTSNPN, CDR2 SVGIG (reference sequence). This CDR3 has 14 residues. The V end was cut by 3 bases, the J end by 0 bases, with 10 bases between. The CDR3 spells CAWRYSGSTDTQYF. The CDR3 bases are TGTGCCTGGAGATACTCCGGTAGCACAGATACGCAGTATTTT.

The chain combines TRBV25-1 with TRBJ1-2; the D gene is possibly TRBD1 (5 bases). This CDR3 region has 15 residues. Trimming cost V 5 bases and J 3 bases, with 16 bases left between them. Germline V gene data show CDR1 as MGHDK and CDR2 as SYGVNS. CDR3 nucleotide sequence: TGTGCCAGCAGTACGTGGGACCCCGAGGACTATGGCTACACCTTC. Amino acids: CASSTWDPEDYGYTF.

The chain is built from TRBV29-1 and TRBJ2-3; 16 bases match TRBD2. The ends lost 5 bases at V and 1 base at J; junction bases unmatched: 9. CDR1 SQVTM and CDR2 ANQGSEA come from the germline V gene. CDR3 length equals 18 residues. This CDR3 is CSVPGLAGGLSGTDTQYF. The CDR3 bases are TGCAGCGTTCCGGGACTAGCGGGGGGGCTCTCTGGCACAGATACGCAGTATTTT.

In its sample, this clone was seen once. This rearrangement joins TRBV4-3 to TRBJ1-5, with D perhaps TRBD1 (5 bases). The CDR3 is 19 amino acids. Germline values: CDR1 LGHNA, CDR2 YSLEER. V was cut by 0 bases and J by 3 bases, with 21 bases left in between. For the CDR3, the DNA is TGCGCCAGCAGCCAAGATCCGGTACGGGCCAGGGAGTCCAATCAGCCCCAGCATTTT. Translating it yields CASSQDPVRARESNQPQHF.

V and J are TRBV9 and TRBJ2-7, with D perhaps matching TRBD2 (5 bases). V dropped 0 bases and J dropped 5 bases, with 12 bases sitting between them. There are 14 residues in the CDR3. The germline V gene encodes CDR1 SGDLS and CDR2 YYNGEE. The CDR3 bases are TGTGCCAGCAGCGTAGGCGGGTGGTCGGACGAGCAGTACTTC. It is translated as CASSVGGWSDEQYF.

This sequence joins TRBV25-1 and TRBJ2-1; 7 bases agree with TRBD1. Germline CDR1 is MGHDK and CDR2 is SYGVNS. With V trimmed by 8 bases and J by 4 bases, 8 bases remained unmatched. This CDR3 has 14 residues. CDR3 protein: CASARDRVYNEQFF. The DNA for the CDR3 is TGTGCCAGCGCCAGGGACAGAGTATACAATGAGCAGTTCTTC.

The chain links TRBV30 to TRBJ1-5; TRBD1 matches 8 bases. This CDR3 contains 12 residues. V shed 2 bases, J shed 6 bases, and the junction held 0 bases outside the gene matches. Per the germline V gene, CDR1 is GTSNPN and CDR2 is SVGIG (reference sequence). The CDR3 DNA is TGTGCCTGGAGTCAGGGGGCTCAGCCCCAGCATTTT. This translates into CAWSQGAQPQHF.